Here is one T cell receptor beta chain with its context. These data are taken from a study of CD8 T cells in ankylosing spondylitis. This CDR3 is built from 15 residues. Trimming left V 0 bases short and J 5 bases short, with 13 bases between. Germline V gene data show CDR1 as MGHRA and CDR2 as YSYEKL. TCRdb re-derived calls from the 5' RACE reads in MiXCR, one entry per CDR3 protein. The sample has under 300,000 distinct CDR3 sequences, 18% seen once. Specimen: blood, either unsorted or a sorted T cell fraction (not recorded which). The TCR sequence derives from a male donor with ankylosing spondylitis or in good health (not recorded which). The chain employs TRBV4-1 and TRBJ1-1, with D possibly TRBD1 on 6 matching bases. CDR3 coding DNA: TGCGCCAGCAGCCAAGAAGGGGGGCTCGGGACTGAAGCTTTCTTT. Its protein product is CASSQEGGLGTEAFF.